One and the same sample provided the 26 T cell receptor beta chains below, sequenced in a study of T cell responses to AZD1222 COVID-19 vaccine. This table comes from immunoSEQ multiplex PCR, and its TCRdb copy is limited to in-frame clones, with some not included. The sample has 150,000 to 200,000 clones; 85% to 90% are singletons. Sequenced here: peripheral blood, sampled 28 days after the second AZD1222 dose. The receptors derive from an adult who received the AZD1222 COVID-19 vaccine.

The V call is TRBV30, the J call TRBJ1-4; the match to TRBD1 covers 7 bases. Germline V gene sequence: CDR1 GTSNPN, CDR2 SVGIG (reference sequence). With 4 bases clipped from V and 6 bases from J, the junction kept 5 bases outside the gene matches. CDR3 length: 13 residues. As DNA, the CDR3 is TGTGCCTGGATGAGGGGGCCATATGAAAAACTGTTTTTT. Its translation is CAWMRGPYEKLFF. Combining the CDR3 with reference TRBV30 and TRBJ1-4 gives the whole variable domain SQTIHQWPATLVQPVGSPLSLECTVEGTSNPNLYWYRQAAGRGLQLLFYSVGIGQISSEVPQNLSASRPQDRQFILSSKKLLLSDSGFYLCAWMRGPYEKLFFGSGTQLSVL.

The rearrangement links TRBV28 to TRBJ1-2; TRBD1 matches 8 bases. The germline CDR1 and CDR2 sequences are MDHEN and SYDVKM. The CDR3 contains 13 residues. After removal of 9 bases from V and 8 bases from J, the junction contained 11 bases not matched to a gene. This CDR3 is CASLGAQGGGYTF. The CDR3 region has the DNA TGTGCCAGTCTAGGCGCACAGGGGGGAGGCTACACCTTC.

This clone has more than one count but fewer than ten. The chain joins TRBV7-8 to TRBJ1-4; tentatively, D is TRBD1 (5 bases). CDR3 size: 15 residues. Per germline, CDR1 SGHVS and CDR2 FQNEAQ. Trimming shortened V by 5 bases and J by 5 bases, and 15 bases separated the two germline ends. CDR3 sequence reads: CASSATRDSNEKLFF. DNA of the CDR3: TGTGCCAGCAGCGCAACCAGGGACTCGAATGAAAAACTGTTTTTT.

This chain uses TRBV6-2 or TRBV6-3 with TRBJ1-5, with D possibly matching TRBD1 (5 bases). The CDR3 length is 18 residues. The V and J ends lost 0 bases and 11 bases respectively, with 26 bases between them. In germline, CDR1 is MNHEY, CDR2 SVGEGT. The CDR3 sequence is CASSYSARALQGVPAQHF. The CDR3, as DNA: TGTGCCAGCAGTTACTCGGCCCGTGCCCTCCAGGGAGTTCCGGCCCAGCATTTT.

The V gene is TRBV19, the J gene TRBJ2-7; 8 bases are a match to TRBD1. Germline-derived CDR1 and CDR2 are LNHDA and SQIVND (reference sequence). V was pared by 7 bases and J by 5 bases, with 10 bases of the junction left unmatched. The CDR3 sequence is 14 residues long. The CDR3 sequence: CASTPRTGSNEQYF. In DNA form, the CDR3 reads TGTGCCAGTACCCCCCGGACAGGGTCGAACGAGCAGTACTTC.

V is TRBV5-5 and J is TRBJ2-2; 7 nucleotides agree with TRBD1. Germline V gene sequence: CDR1 SGHKS, CDR2 YYEKEE (reference sequence). The CDR3 runs 16 residues. After removal of 2 bases from V and 5 bases from J, the junction contained 9 bases not matched to a gene. CDR3 DNA: TGTGCCAGCAGCTTCCTGCCGACAGGGACAACCGGGGAGCTGTTTTTT. Its translation: CASSFLPTGTTGELFF. The full variable domain, rest sourced from reference TRBV5-5 and TRBJ2-2, is DAGVTQSPTHLIKTRGQQVTLRCSPISGHKSVSWYQQVLGQGPQFIFQYYEKEERGRGNFPDRFSARQFPNYSSELNVNALLLGDSALYLCASSFLPTGTTGELFFGEGSRLTVL.

This chain uses TRBV2 with TRBJ1-2, with D unclear. The germline CDR1 and CDR2 sequences are SNHLY and FYNNEI. Trimming left V 3 bases short and J 8 bases short, with 19 bases between. The CDR3 spans 15 residues. Written as DNA, the CDR3 is TGTGCCAGCAGTGATTTTCGGGCCTCGGACGGAGGCTACACCTTC. Its protein product is CASSDFRASDGGYTF.

V gene TRBV6-2 or TRBV6-3 combines with J gene TRBJ2-3; a weak D match, TRBD1 (8 bases). The V gene lost 2 bases and the J gene lost 7 bases, with 34 bases spanning the gap. This CDR3 has 21 residues. Germline-derived CDR1 and CDR2 are MNHEY and SVGEGT. The CDR3 DNA is TGTGCCAGCAGTTACCCACCACTAGCGTCGCCGGGACTCCACAGGGGGAATACGCAGTATTTT. This codes for CASSYPPLASPGLHRGNTQYF.

The chain uses TRBV19 and TRBJ1-5; D not certain. Germline V CDR1 and CDR2: LNHDA, SQIVND (reference sequence). This CDR3 is built from 13 residues. V was clipped by 4 bases and J by 0 bases, with 4 bases between them. The CDR3 nucleotides read TGTGCCAGTAGTACGGTTAGCAATCAGCCCCAGCATTTT. Protein: CASSTVSNQPQHF.

This sequence joins TRBV11-2 and TRBJ2-1; 9 bases map to TRBD2. Trimming took 2 bases from V and 8 from J; bases not matched to a gene: 10. Per the germline V gene, CDR1 is SGHAT and CDR2 is FQNNGV. The CDR3 is 16 residues long. CDR3 residues: CASSLRRGGAWDEQFF. The CDR3 region has the DNA TGTGCCAGCAGCTTACGACGCGGGGGGGCCTGGGATGAGCAGTTCTTC.

A few counts support this clone. The chain combines TRBV3-1 (or the pseudogene TRBV3-2) with TRBJ1-1, with D unresolved. Germline V gene lookup returns CDR1 LGHDT and CDR2 YNNKEL (reference sequence). The CDR3 sequence is 15 residues long. V was pared by 1 base and J by 1 base, with 10 bases between. CDR3 sequence (DNA): TGTGCCAGCAGCCAAGGTTCCGGAACGAACACTGAAGCTTTCTTT. This translates into CASSQGSGTNTEAFF.

This clone was counted a few times. This chain uses TRBV18 with TRBJ1-1; D unclear. Per germline, CDR1 KGHSH and CDR2 LQKENI. The CDR3 has 14 residues. V lost 3 bases to trimming and J lost 1 base, with 9 bases between them. The chain's CDR3 is CASSPEPKNTEAFF. CDR3 in DNA: TGTGCCAGCTCACCGGAACCGAAGAACACTGAAGCTTTCTTT. Full variable domain (rest looked up from reference TRBV18 and TRBJ1-1): NAGVMQNPRHLVRRRGQEARLRCSPMKGHSHVYWYRQLPEEGLKFMVYLQKENIIDESGMPKERFSAEFPKEGPSILRIQQVVRGDSAAYFCASSPEPKNTEAFFGQGTRLTVV.

The chain joins TRBV19 to TRBJ1-6; 7 bases are a match to TRBD1. V shed 5 bases, J shed 7 bases, and the junction held 8 bases outside the gene matches. The CDR3 loop spans 15 amino acids. Germline V CDR1 and CDR2: LNHDA, SQIVND (reference sequence). CDR3 sequence reads: CASSPYRGANSPLHF. CDR3 nucleotide sequence: TGTGCCAGTAGTCCGTACAGGGGAGCGAATTCACCCCTCCACTTT.

V gene TRBV11-2 combines with J gene TRBJ2-3, with D maybe TRBD2 (6 bases). The CDR3 has 14 residues. The ends were cut back, 5 bases at V and 2 bases at J, with 11 bases in the middle. Germline V gene lookup returns CDR1 SGHAT and CDR2 FQNNGV. For the CDR3, the DNA is TGTGCCAGCAGCCGGGACTTCTACACAGATACGCAGTATTTT. It encodes CASSRDFYTDTQYF.

The chain recombines TRBV6-2 or TRBV6-3 with TRBJ1-5, with 9 positions matching TRBD1. Germline CDR1 and CDR2: MNHEY and SVGEGT. The length of the CDR3 is 16 residues. With V trimmed by 6 bases and J by 4 bases, 10 bases remained unmatched. This chain's CDR3 is CASSPLDRGRNQPQHF. The CDR3 coding sequence is TGTGCCAGCAGCCCTCTGGACAGGGGTCGGAATCAGCCCCAGCATTTT.

The chain uses TRBV7-8 and TRBJ1-5; D remains unclear. Germline CDR1 SGHVS, CDR2 FQNEAQ. CDR3 length: 15 amino acids. Trimming pared 5 bases from V and 2 bases from J, leaving 13 bases between. The CDR3 region has the DNA TGTGCCAGCAGCGGTCGGACGGGCCGCAATCAGCCCCAGCATTTT. Its translation is CASSGRTGRNQPQHF.

This clone appeared a few times. The chain carries TRBV5-5 and TRBJ2-6; maybe TRBD2 (6 bases). The germline V and J ends were trimmed by 0 bases and 1 base, with 17 bases remaining between them. The CDR3 is 19 residues long. Germline V CDR1 and CDR2: SGHKS, YYEKEE (reference sequence). The CDR3 loop reads CASSLEEGWYSSGANVLTF. CDR3 coding DNA: TGTGCCAGCAGCTTGGAGGAGGGGTGGTATTCTTCTGGGGCCAACGTCCTGACTTTC.

The rearrangement links TRBV5-1 to TRBJ1-1; D not certain. V gave up 0 bases and J gave up 1 base, with 10 bases separating them. Germline CDR1 is SGHRS and CDR2 is YFSETQ. The CDR3 extends over 15 amino acids. The CDR3 DNA sequence: TGCGCCAGCAGCTTGGTAGTAGGACCGAACACTGAAGCTTTCTTT. It specifies CASSLVVGPNTEAFF.

The V call is TRBV5-4, the J call TRBJ2-2; 9 bases are a match to TRBD2. The J segment lost 0 bases and the V segment lost 4 bases, leaving 4 bases of the junction unmatched. Germline CDR1 reads SGHNT; CDR2 reads YYREEE (reference sequence). CDR3 length: 16 amino acids. The CDR3: CASSVRTSANTGELFF. For the CDR3, the DNA is TGTGCCAGCAGCGTTAGGACTAGCGCGAACACCGGGGAGCTGTTTTTT. The full variable domain, in which reference TRBV5-4 and TRBJ2-2 provide the parts outside the CDR3, is ETGVTQSPTHLIKTRGQQVTLRCSSQSGHNTVSWYQQALGQGPQFIFQYYREEENGRGNFPPRFSGLQFPNYSSELNVNALELDDSALYLCASSVRTSANTGELFFGEGSRLTVL.

The chain is built from TRBV29-1 and TRBJ2-3, with 10 bases lining up with TRBD2. The junction had 6 bases not matched to a gene; V was cut back by 4 bases and J by 5 bases. From germline, CDR1 is SQVTM and CDR2 ANQGSEA. CDR3 length: 14 residues. The CDR3 reads CSVGTSGVLDTQYF. CDR3 bases: TGCAGCGTTGGCACTAGCGGGGTCCTAGATACGCAGTATTTT.

V and J are TRBV28 and TRBJ2-4, with D hard to call. The length of the CDR3 is 15 residues. Germline V gives CDR1 MDHEN, CDR2 SYDVKM. Trimming took off 2 bases at V and 0 bases at J, with 8 bases between the two ends. In nucleotides, the CDR3 is TGTGCCAGCAGTTTACCCGGGCTAGCCAAAAACATTCAGTACTTC. Translation: CASSLPGLAKNIQYF. Filled out from reference TRBV28 and TRBJ2-4, the complete variable domain reads DVKVTQSSRYLVKRTGEKVFLECVQDMDHENMFWYRQDPGLGLRLIYFSYDVKMKEKGDIPEGYSVSREKKERFSLILESASTNQTSMYLCASSLPGLAKNIQYFGAGTRLSVL.

The chain recombines TRBV7-9 with TRBJ2-6; 7 nucleotides line up with TRBD1. V was clipped by 7 bases and J by 4 bases; unmatched bases: 13. CDR1 and CDR2 (germline): SEHNR, FQNEAQ (reference sequence). The CDR3 is made up of 17 amino acids. CDR3 sequence (DNA): TGTGCCAGCACCCCGGGCGAGAGGGGGCCCGGGGCCAACGTCCTGACTTTC. It is translated as CASTPGERGPGANVLTF.

Remarks on this clone: Sequence at one end of the junction differs from germline and may be a read error. V is TRBV6-1 and J is TRBJ2-7; D remains unclear. Per germline, CDR1 MNHNS and CDR2 SASEGT. The CDR3 covers 13 residues. The CDR3 coding sequence is TGTGCCAGCAGTGAAGCACAATCTTACCCAAGAGGCTTC. It codes for CASSEAQSYPRGF.

The V call is TRBV28, the J call TRBJ2-3, with 16 nucleotides matching TRBD2. Germline CDR1 is MDHEN and CDR2 is SYDVKM. V trimming: 4 bases; J trimming: 5 bases; junction bases outside the gene matches: 6. This CDR3 has 17 amino acids. The CDR3 is CASSSPGLAGGGDTQYF. CDR3 nucleotide sequence: TGTGCCAGCAGTTCCCCGGGACTAGCGGGGGGGGGAGATACGCAGTATTTT.

The chain is built from TRBV28 and TRBJ1-4, with TRBD1 identical over 7 bases. Trimming took 6 bases from V and 0 from J; bases not matched to a gene: 10. There are 17 residues in the CDR3. Germline CDR1 MDHEN, CDR2 SYDVKM. CDR3 DNA: TGTGCCAGCAGCTCAAGAATAGACAGGGCAACTAATGAAAAACTGTTTTTT. Translated: CASSSRIDRATNEKLFF. The whole variable domain, remainder taken from reference TRBV28 and TRBJ1-4, is DVKVTQSSRYLVKRTGEKVFLECVQDMDHENMFWYRQDPGLGLRLIYFSYDVKMKEKGDIPEGYSVSREKKERFSLILESASTNQTSMYLCASSSRIDRATNEKLFFGSGTQLSVL.

This clone was seen only once. The V and J genes are TRBV3-1 (or the pseudogene TRBV3-2) and TRBJ2-3; D is undetermined. Germline V gene lookup returns CDR1 LGHDT and CDR2 YNNKEL (reference sequence). V gave up 7 bases and J gave up 4 bases, with 15 bases separating them. This CDR3 spans 14 amino acids. CDR3 DNA sequence: TGTGCCAGCATCTCCGGTAAGGTGGCAGATACGCAGTATTTT. Residues: CASISGKVADTQYF.